The 4 T cell receptor beta chains below come from one sample, sequenced in a study of T cell responses to AZD1222 COVID-19 vaccine. Profiling relied on immunoSEQ multiplex PCR, and the TCRdb table lists in-frame clones only, not all of them. The sample shows under 200,000 clones, around 90% of them seen only once. This specimen consisted of peripheral blood, obtained 28 days after the second dose of the MenACWY control vaccine. The receptors were sampled from an adult who received the MenACWY meningococcal vaccine as a control.

The chain has TRBV27 and TRBJ1-5; D may be TRBD1 (5 bases). Germline V gene sequence: CDR1 MNHEY, CDR2 SMNVEV (reference sequence). The CDR3 covers 16 residues. Trimming left V 3 bases short and J 4 bases short, with 16 bases between. DNA of the CDR3: TGTGCCAGCAGTTTTGAGACTCCGTGGGGGAATCAGCCCCAGCATTTT. Residues: CASSFETPWGNQPQHF.

In DNA form, the CDR3 reads TGTGCCACCAGTGACTTGACTAGCGGGAGATCCCCCCCGTACAATGAGCAGTTCTTC. It is translated as CATSDLTSGRSPPYNEQFF. The chain couples TRBV24-1 to TRBJ2-1; 12 nucleotides line up with TRBD2. The germline gives CDR1 KGHDR, CDR2 SFDVKD. This CDR3 spans 19 amino acids. Trimming removed 4 bases from V and 4 bases from J; junction bases left unmatched: 13.

This clone was counted once. The chain carries TRBV11-2 and TRBJ2-7; 9 bases align to TRBD1. This CDR3 has 15 amino acids. Germline CDR1 is SGHAT and CDR2 is FQNNGV. Germline trimming cut 3 bases from V and 6 bases from J; bases unmatched to any gene: 9. As DNA, the CDR3 is TGTGCCAGCAGCTTTGTTCGGGACAGGGACATCGAGCAGTACTTC. As protein: CASSFVRDRDIEQYF.

This clone occurred once. The chain has TRBV28 and TRBJ1-5; 8 positions agree with TRBD1. The V and J ends lost 10 bases and 9 bases, in that order; junction bases with no gene match: 14. The germline V gene has CDR1 MDHEN and CDR2 SYDVKM. The CDR3 contains 14 residues. Written as DNA, the CDR3 is TGTGCCAAGACGCCTCAGGGGGCCCAAGGGCCCCAGCATTTT. Its translation: CAKTPQGAQGPQHF.